This passage covers 25 T cell receptor beta chains from one sample sequenced in a study of blood T cell repertoires in COVID-19. The table came from immunoSEQ multiplex PCR; TCRdb's copy has only in-frame clones and leaves some out. The sample lists about 180,000 clones, 70% to 90% occurring once. Sequencing was done on a sample of peripheral blood. These receptors were collected from a man aged 45-65 years with active or convalescent COVID-19.

This clone was detected only once. The rearrangement links TRBV27 to TRBJ1-6, with TRBD1 matching over 8 bases. This CDR3 has 15 amino acids. J was trimmed by 10 bases and V by 5 bases; bases with no gene match: 10. Germline CDR1 reads MNHEY; CDR2 reads SMNVEV (reference sequence). CDR3 coding DNA: TGTGCCAGCAGTCTCGGACAGGGTTTGAAGTCACCCCTCCACTTT. This codes for CASSLGQGLKSPLHF.

This chain joins TRBV9 and TRBJ1-1, with D possibly TRBD1 on 6 matching bases. From germline, CDR1 is SGDLS and CDR2 YYNGEE. The CDR3 contains 15 residues. The V gene lost 3 bases and the J gene lost 1 base, with 13 bases spanning the gap. The CDR3 sequence is CASSEARGSNTEAFF. The CDR3 DNA sequence: TGTGCCAGCAGCGAGGCCAGGGGCTCGAACACTGAAGCTTTCTTT.

The CDR3 is CASSLARQYYGYTF. CDR3 sequence (DNA): TGTGCCAGCAGCTTGGCGCGGCAGTACTATGGCTACACCTTC. The V and J genes are TRBV5-5 and TRBJ1-2; D ambiguous. The CDR3 sequence is 14 residues long. Germline V gene lookup returns CDR1 SGHKS and CDR2 YYEKEE (reference sequence). V dropped 0 bases and J dropped 3 bases, with 9 bases sitting between them.

The gene calls are TRBV15 and TRBJ1-1; TRBD1 might be the D (6 bases). The CDR3 has 14 residues. Trimming took off 1 base at V and 6 bases at J, with 12 bases between the two ends. The germline V gene has CDR1 LNHNV and CDR2 YYDKDF (reference sequence). CDR3 residues: CATSRATTGSEAFF. In DNA, the CDR3 is TGTGCCACCAGCAGAGCGACGACAGGATCTGAAGCTTTCTTT.

This clone was observed once. The chain carries TRBV7-8 and TRBJ2-1, with 12 nucleotides matching TRBD1. V trimming: 5 bases; J trimming: 9 bases; junction bases outside the gene matches: 14. The CDR3 covers 17 residues. Germline V gene lookup returns CDR1 SGHVS and CDR2 FQNEAQ. CDR3 in amino acids: CASSPAGTGGARGEQFF. CDR3 in DNA: TGTGCCAGCAGCCCCGCCGGGACAGGGGGCGCCCGGGGTGAGCAGTTCTTC.

The rearrangement links TRBV7-2 to TRBJ2-3; 11 positions agree with TRBD2. V trimming: 1 base; J trimming: 6 bases; junction bases outside the gene matches: 9. From germline, CDR1 is SGHTA and CDR2 FQGNSA. The CDR3 covers 17 residues. CDR3 DNA sequence: TGTGCCAGCAGCTTAGAGGTAGCGGGGGGGCCAGGGGATACGCAGTATTTT. Encoded protein: CASSLEVAGGPGDTQYF.

V gene TRBV6-5 combines with J gene TRBJ2-7, with TRBD1 identical over 7 bases. This CDR3 spans 14 amino acids. V lost 2 bases to trimming and J lost 4 bases; unmatched junction nucleotides: 5. The germline gives CDR1 MNHEY, CDR2 SVGAGI. The CDR3: CASSYEGARYEQYF. The DNA for the CDR3 is TGTGCCAGCAGTTACGAGGGGGCGAGATACGAGCAGTACTTC.

Comment on this clone: One junction end does not reproduce the germline sequence, and a read error may be involved. V gene TRBV7-7 combines with J gene TRBJ2-1; TRBD2 matches at 9 bases. Germline V gene sequence: CDR1 SSHAT, CDR2 FNYEAQ (reference sequence). The CDR3 extends over 15 amino acids. CDR3 sequence: CASSPLRGGRGEQFF. The CDR3 DNA reads as TGTGCTAGCAGTCCGTTGCGGGGGGGCCGAGGTGAGCAGTTCTTC.

This chain uses TRBV5-1 with TRBJ2-1; unclear D gene. The V and J ends lost 3 bases and 5 bases respectively, with 12 bases between them. The CDR3 spans 14 residues. Germline assignment: CDR1 SGHRS and CDR2 YFSETQ. The CDR3 DNA reads TGCGCCAGCAGCTCTCTCAGGCGAAACAATGAGCAGTTCTTC. This translates into CASSSLRRNNEQFF.

This clone was seen only once. The gene calls are TRBV5-4 and TRBJ1-5; D uncertain. V dropped 4 bases and J dropped 5 bases, with 10 bases sitting between them. CDR3 length: 13 amino acids. CDR1 SGHNT and CDR2 YYREEE come from the germline V gene (reference sequence). The CDR3 DNA reads TGTGCCAGCAGCCCTGGCGGAGATCAGCCCCAGCATTTT. This sequence encodes CASSPGGDQPQHF.

This clone was detected a few times. V and J are TRBV7-9 and TRBJ1-2, with TRBD1 matching over 9 bases. Germline V gene data show CDR1 as SEHNR and CDR2 as FQNEAQ (reference sequence). This CDR3 region has 15 residues. V shed 4 bases and J 3 bases; nucleotides not matched to a gene: 6. DNA for the CDR3: TGTGCCAGCAGCTCTCCGGGACAGGGTGACTATGGCTACACCTTC. Amino acids: CASSSPGQGDYGYTF. The entire variable domain, with the rest obtained from reference TRBV7-9 and TRBJ1-2, is as follows: DTGVSQNPRHKITKRGQNVTFRCDPISEHNRLYWYRQTLGQGPEFLTYFQNEAQLEKSRLLSDRFSAERPKGSFSTLEIQRTEQGDSAMYLCASSSPGQGDYGYTFGSGTRLTVV.

Of note for this clone: Other DNA sequences in the same sample also yield this CDR3. The V gene is TRBV12-3 or TRBV12-4, the J gene TRBJ1-1; a possible D gene is TRBD1 (6 bases). Trimming pared 5 bases from V and 5 bases from J, leaving 12 bases between. This CDR3 spans 13 amino acids. The CDR3 DNA reads as TGTGCCAGCAGTCTTTCAGGGGATACTGAAGCTTTCTTT. Translating gives CASSLSGDTEAFF.

The genes are TRBV3-1 (or the pseudogene TRBV3-2) and TRBJ1-1; perhaps TRBD1 as D (6 bases). Germline CDR1 LGHDT, CDR2 YNNKEL (reference sequence). The CDR3 runs to 13 residues. Trimming removed 3 bases from V and 1 base from J, with 6 bases in between. Here the CDR3 DNA reads TGTGCCAGCAGCCAGGGACAGAACACTGAAGCTTTCTTT. Amino acid sequence: CASSQGQNTEAFF.

The gene calls are TRBV28 and TRBJ1-2, with D tentatively TRBD1 (5 bases). The V end was cut by 3 bases, the J end by 0 bases, with 8 bases between. The CDR3 is 14 residues long. CDR1 and CDR2 (germline): MDHEN, SYDVKM. CDR3 region: CASSFGAANYGYTF. In nucleotides, the CDR3 is TGTGCCAGCAGTTTTGGGGCAGCTAACTATGGCTACACCTTC.

The CDR3 spells CALSSGLGETQYF. Here the CDR3 DNA reads TGTGCGCTCTCTAGCGGGTTGGGGGAGACCCAGTACTTC. The gene calls are TRBV28 and TRBJ2-5; TRBD2 matches at 8 bases. There are 13 residues in the CDR3. CDR1 and CDR2 from the germline V gene are MDHEN and SYDVKM.

The rearrangement joins TRBV6-5 to TRBJ2-7; TRBD1 might be the D (6 bases). The V and J ends lost 6 bases and 5 bases respectively, with 14 bases between them. Per germline, CDR1 MNHEY and CDR2 SVGAGI. The CDR3 contains 13 residues. CDR3 coding DNA: TGTGCCAGCAGCGGGACACTGGGCCACGAGCAGTACTTC. It yields the protein CASSGTLGHEQYF.

The V call is TRBV2, the J call TRBJ2-3; D may be TRBD2 (6 bases). The CDR3 has 15 amino acids. The germline gives CDR1 SNHLY, CDR2 FYNNEI. V dropped 3 bases and J dropped 2 bases, with 12 bases sitting between them. Here the CDR3 reads CASSDSAGTTDTQYF. The CDR3 coding sequence is TGTGCCAGCAGTGATTCGGCGGGGACCACAGATACGCAGTATTTT.

CDR3 in amino acids: CASSPGGANQPQHF. CDR3 coding DNA: TGTGCCAGCAGCCCAGGGGGCGCGAATCAGCCCCAGCATTTT. The chain has TRBV5-5 and TRBJ1-5, with 8 bases fitting TRBD1. There are 14 residues in the CDR3. V shed 4 bases, J shed 4 bases, and the junction held 4 bases outside the gene matches. Looked up from germline, CDR1 is SGHKS and CDR2 is YYEKEE (reference sequence).

This clone was seen just once. This chain connects TRBV29-1 to TRBJ1-3; D is uncertain. CDR1 SQVTM and CDR2 ANQGSEA come from the germline V gene. V lost 3 bases to trimming and J lost 0 bases, with 3 bases between them. CDR3 length equals 12 residues. The CDR3 nucleotides read TGCAGCGTTGAGAGCTCTGGAAACACCATATATTTT. Amino acids: CSVESSGNTIYF.

V is TRBV5-5 and J is TRBJ2-7, with D maybe TRBD2 (7 bases). Per the germline V gene, CDR1 is SGHKS and CDR2 is YYEKEE (reference sequence). V dropped 4 bases and J dropped 4 bases, with 18 bases sitting between them. The CDR3 is 15 amino acids. This CDR3 reads CASSSGTRFSYEQYF. CDR3 coding DNA: TGTGCCAGCAGCAGCGGGACACGCTTTAGTTACGAGCAGTACTTC.

This chain links TRBV18 with TRBJ2-7, with 9 positions matching TRBD1. Germline CDR1 and CDR2: KGHSH and LQKENI. This CDR3 region has 14 residues. V was clipped by 4 bases and J by 5 bases; unmatched bases: 6. The CDR3 loop is CASSLRTGEDEQYF. CDR3 DNA sequence: TGTGCCAGCTCACTAAGGACAGGGGAAGACGAGCAGTACTTC.

This clone was found a few times. The chain recombines TRBV25-1 with TRBJ2-7; D is unclear. With 8 bases removed from V and 3 bases from J, the gap between germline ends came to 8 bases. Looked up from germline, CDR1 is MGHDK and CDR2 is SYGVNS. The length of the CDR3 is 11 residues. This CDR3 is CASESDYEQYF. DNA for the CDR3: TGTGCCAGCGAGTCTGACTACGAGCAGTACTTC.

The chain employs TRBV19 and TRBJ1-2; D is perhaps TRBD1 (5 bases). Germline V gives CDR1 LNHDA, CDR2 SQIVND (reference sequence). Trimming removed 4 bases from V and 0 bases from J, with 12 bases in between. This CDR3 comprises 15 residues. The DNA for the CDR3 is TGTGCCAGTAGTAGCCAGGGATCGGCTAACTATGGCTACACCTTC. Translating gives CASSSQGSANYGYTF. Looking up the rest from reference TRBV19 and TRBJ1-2 gives the full variable domain: DGGITQSPKYLFRKEGQNVTLSCEQNLNHDAMYWYRQDPGQGLRLIYYSQIVNDFQKGDIAEGYSVSREKKESFPLTVTSAQKNPTAFYLCASSSQGSANYGYTFGSGTRLTVV.

The CDR3 region is CATSDFQSSGGQETQYF. CDR3 bases: TGTGCCACCAGTGATTTTCAGTCTAGCGGGGGCCAAGAGACCCAGTACTTC. The chain uses TRBV24-1 and TRBJ2-5; TRBD2 aligns across 10 bases. The CDR3 spans 17 residues. Germline values: CDR1 KGHDR, CDR2 SFDVKD. The junction had 5 bases not matched to a gene; V was cut back by 1 base and J by 1 base.

This clone was seen once. The chain couples TRBV30 to TRBJ1-2, with TRBD1 identical over 12 bases. The CDR3 length is 14 residues. The V segment lost 1 base and the J segment 6 bases; nucleotides outside the gene matches: 3. Germline V gives CDR1 GTSNPN, CDR2 SVGIG (reference sequence). The CDR3 nucleotides read TGTGCCTGGAGTGCGGGACAGGGGGCGGATGGCTACACCTTC. Protein product: CAWSAGQGADGYTF.